The 7 T cell receptor beta chains reported below all come from one sample, sequenced in a study of T cells expressing NK-cell markers. TCRdb re-called the 5' RACE reads, yielding one record per CDR3 amino acid sequence without DNA. Seen in this sample are almost 450,000 distinct CDR3 sequences; the ten most common clones hold about 7.3%. Sequencing used blood T cells: a sorted CD56 or NKG2C T cell subset, CD4+ or CD8+ T cells, or bulk PBMC T cells (not recorded which). These receptors originate from a woman aged 18-70 years in good health.

V is TRBV29-1 and J is TRBJ1-1; TCRdb returns TRBD1, unconfirmable since there is no DNA. The CDR3 runs 14 residues. The germline CDR1 and CDR2 sequences are SQVTM and ANQGSEA. The CDR3 loop reads CSVDPTDLNTEAFF. The variable domain in full, with the rest retrieved from reference TRBV29-1 and TRBJ1-1, is SAVISQKPSRDICQRGTSLTIQCQVDSQVTMMFWYRQQPGQSLTLIATANQGSEATYESGFVIDKFPISRPNLTFSTLTVSNMSPEDSSIYLCSVDPTDLNTEAFFGQGTRLTVV.

CDR3: CASSPNRQGAGTEAFF. V and J are TRBV18 and TRBJ1-1; TCRdb names TRBD1, which stays unverified in the absence of DNA. This CDR3 comprises 16 residues. Germline V CDR1 and CDR2: KGHSH, LQKENI.

The chain uses TRBV28 and TRBJ2-7; TCRdb outputs TRBD2, but without DNA this stays unchecked. Germline CDR1 reads MDHEN; CDR2 reads SYDVKM. The CDR3 contains 14 residues. The CDR3 is CASRRLAGVSEQYF.

The V gene is TRBV4-3, the J gene TRBJ2-2; checking the TCRdb D call of TRBD1 is not possible without DNA. The germline CDR1 and CDR2 sequences are LGHNA and YSLEER. The CDR3 has 15 amino acids. The CDR3 is CASSQEGPGPGELFF.

The chain is built from TRBV19 and TRBJ1-1. CDR1 is LNHDA and CDR2 is SQIVND in the germline V gene (reference sequence). The CDR3 runs 15 residues. The CDR3 sequence: CASSIGRPTSTEAFF.

The V and J genes are TRBV10-3 and TRBJ2-6; TCRdb indicates TRBD1, and absent DNA this call remains unverified. Germline CDR1 and CDR2: ENHRY and SYGVKD. The CDR3 is made up of 17 amino acids. CDR3 protein: CAIRQGYSASGANVLTF.

The gene calls are TRBV5-5 and TRBJ2-3. Per germline, CDR1 SGHKS and CDR2 YYEKEE (reference sequence). The CDR3 spans 14 residues. CDR3 amino acids: CASSLAVNTDTQYF. Based on the CDR3 plus reference TRBV5-5 and TRBJ2-3, the full variable domain is DAGVTQSPTHLIKTRGQQVTLRCSPISGHKSVSWYQQVLGQGPQFIFQYYEKEERGRGNFPDRFSARQFPNYSSELNVNALLLGDSALYLCASSLAVNTDTQYFGPGTRLTVL.